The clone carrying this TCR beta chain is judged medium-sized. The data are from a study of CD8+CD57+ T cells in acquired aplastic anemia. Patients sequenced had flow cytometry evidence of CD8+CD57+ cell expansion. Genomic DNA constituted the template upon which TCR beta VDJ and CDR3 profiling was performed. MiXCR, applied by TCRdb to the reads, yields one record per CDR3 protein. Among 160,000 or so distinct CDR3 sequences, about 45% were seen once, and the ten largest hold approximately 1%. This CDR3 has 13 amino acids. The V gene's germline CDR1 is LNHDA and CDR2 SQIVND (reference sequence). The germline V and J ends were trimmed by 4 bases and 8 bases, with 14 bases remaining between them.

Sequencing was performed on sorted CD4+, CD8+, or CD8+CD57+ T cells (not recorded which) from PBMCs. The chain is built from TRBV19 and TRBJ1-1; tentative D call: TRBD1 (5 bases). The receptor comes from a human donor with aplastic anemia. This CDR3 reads CASSTRARGEAFF. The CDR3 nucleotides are TGTGCCAGTAGTACCCGAGCGAGGGGCGAAGCTTTCTTT.